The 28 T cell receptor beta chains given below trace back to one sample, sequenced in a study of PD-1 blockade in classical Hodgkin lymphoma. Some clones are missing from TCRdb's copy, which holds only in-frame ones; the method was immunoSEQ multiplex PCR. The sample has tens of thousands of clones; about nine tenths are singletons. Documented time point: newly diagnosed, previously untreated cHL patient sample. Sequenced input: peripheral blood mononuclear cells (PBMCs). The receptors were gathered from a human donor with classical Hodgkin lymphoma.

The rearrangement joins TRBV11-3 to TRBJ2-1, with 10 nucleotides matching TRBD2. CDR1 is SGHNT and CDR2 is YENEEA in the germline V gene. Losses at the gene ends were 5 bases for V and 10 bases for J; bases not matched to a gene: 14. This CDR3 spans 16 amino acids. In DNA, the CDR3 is TGTGCCAGCAGCCCCTACGCAGCGGGAGGGCCAGGGGAGCAGTTCTTC. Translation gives CASSPYAAGGPGEQFF.

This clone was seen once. The CDR3, as DNA: TGTGCCAGTAGTATTGACAGGGGCAGCACAGATACGCAGTATTTT. Amino acids: CASSIDRGSTDTQYF. This chain joins TRBV19 and TRBJ2-3; 8 bases align to TRBD1. This CDR3 is built from 15 residues. Germline loops: CDR1 LNHDA, CDR2 SQIVND (reference sequence). V was clipped by 3 bases and J by 0 bases; unmatched bases: 2.

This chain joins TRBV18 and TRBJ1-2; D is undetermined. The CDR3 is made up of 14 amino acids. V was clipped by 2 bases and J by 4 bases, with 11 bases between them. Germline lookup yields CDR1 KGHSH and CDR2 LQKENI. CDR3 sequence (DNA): TGTGCCAGCTCACCAGCGGGCGCGGGCTATGGCTACACCTTC. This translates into CASSPAGAGYGYTF.

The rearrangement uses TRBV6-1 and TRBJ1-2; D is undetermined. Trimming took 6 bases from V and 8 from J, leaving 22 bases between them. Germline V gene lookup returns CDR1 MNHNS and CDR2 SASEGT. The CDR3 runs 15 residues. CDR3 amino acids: CASRTKPEAGRGYTF. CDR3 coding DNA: TGTGCCAGCAGAACGAAGCCCGAGGCCGGGCGCGGCTACACCTTC.

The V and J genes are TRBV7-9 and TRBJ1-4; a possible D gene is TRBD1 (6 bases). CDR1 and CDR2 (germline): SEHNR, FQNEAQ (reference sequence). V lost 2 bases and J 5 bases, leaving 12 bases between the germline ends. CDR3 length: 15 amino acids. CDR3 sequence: CASSLQQGRNEKLFF. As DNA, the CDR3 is TGTGCCAGCAGCTTACAGCAGGGGCGGAATGAAAAACTGTTTTTT.

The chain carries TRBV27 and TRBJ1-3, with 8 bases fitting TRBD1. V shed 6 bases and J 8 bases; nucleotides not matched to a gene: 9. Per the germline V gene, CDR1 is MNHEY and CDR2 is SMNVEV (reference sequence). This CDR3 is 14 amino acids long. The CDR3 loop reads CASSRGQGGYTIYF. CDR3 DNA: TGTGCCAGCAGCCGCGGACAGGGCGGGTACACCATATATTTT.

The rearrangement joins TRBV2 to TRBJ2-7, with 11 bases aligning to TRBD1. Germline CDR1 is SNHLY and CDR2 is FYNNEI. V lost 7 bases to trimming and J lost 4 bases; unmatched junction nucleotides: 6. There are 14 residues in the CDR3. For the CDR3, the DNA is TGTGCCAGCAAGAGGACAGGGGGCAGGTACGAGCAGTACGTC. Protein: CASKRTGGRYEQYV.

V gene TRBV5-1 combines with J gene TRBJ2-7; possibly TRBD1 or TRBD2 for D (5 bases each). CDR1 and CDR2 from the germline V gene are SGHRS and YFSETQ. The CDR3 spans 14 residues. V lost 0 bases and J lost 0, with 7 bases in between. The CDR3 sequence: CASSLGDHSYEQYF. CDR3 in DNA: TGCGCCAGCAGCTTGGGGGACCACTCCTACGAGCAGTACTTC.

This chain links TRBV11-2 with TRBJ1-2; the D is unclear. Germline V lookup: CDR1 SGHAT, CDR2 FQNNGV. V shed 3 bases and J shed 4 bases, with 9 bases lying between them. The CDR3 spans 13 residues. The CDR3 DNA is TGTGCCAGCAGCTTCCCTCGGTCCTATGGCTACACCTTC. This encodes CASSFPRSYGYTF.

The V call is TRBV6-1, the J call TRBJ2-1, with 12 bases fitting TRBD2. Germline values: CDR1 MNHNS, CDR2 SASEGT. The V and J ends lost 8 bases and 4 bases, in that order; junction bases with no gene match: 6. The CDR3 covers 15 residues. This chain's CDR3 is CASHLLAGGYNEQFF. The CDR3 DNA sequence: TGTGCCAGCCACCTTCTAGCGGGAGGGTACAATGAGCAGTTCTTC.

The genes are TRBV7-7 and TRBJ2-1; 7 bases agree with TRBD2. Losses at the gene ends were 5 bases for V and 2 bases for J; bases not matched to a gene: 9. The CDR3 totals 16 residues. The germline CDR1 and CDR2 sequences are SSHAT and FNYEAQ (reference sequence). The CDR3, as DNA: TGTGCCAGCAGCAGGTCGGGCGGGAGCCCCTACAATGAGCAGTTCTTC. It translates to CASSRSGGSPYNEQFF. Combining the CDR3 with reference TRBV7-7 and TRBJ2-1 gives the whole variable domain GAGVSQSPRYKVTKRGQDVTLRCDPISSHATLYWYQQALGQGPEFLTYFNYEAQPDKSGLPSDRFSAERPEGSISTLTIQRTEQRDSAMYRCASSRSGGSPYNEQFFGPGTRLTVL.

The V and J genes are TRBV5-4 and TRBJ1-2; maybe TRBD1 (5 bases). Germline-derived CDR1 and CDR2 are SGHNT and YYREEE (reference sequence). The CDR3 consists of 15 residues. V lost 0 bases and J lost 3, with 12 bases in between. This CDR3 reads CASSLGVGGHYGYTF. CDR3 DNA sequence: TGTGCCAGCAGCTTGGGTGTCGGGGGTCACTATGGCTACACCTTC.

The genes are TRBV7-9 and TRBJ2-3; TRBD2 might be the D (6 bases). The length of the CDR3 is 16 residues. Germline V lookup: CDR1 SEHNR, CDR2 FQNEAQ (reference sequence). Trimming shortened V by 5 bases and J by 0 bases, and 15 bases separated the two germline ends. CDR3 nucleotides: TGTGCCAGCAGCCCATCCCTAGCGCCTAGCACAGATACGCAGTATTTT. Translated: CASSPSLAPSTDTQYF.

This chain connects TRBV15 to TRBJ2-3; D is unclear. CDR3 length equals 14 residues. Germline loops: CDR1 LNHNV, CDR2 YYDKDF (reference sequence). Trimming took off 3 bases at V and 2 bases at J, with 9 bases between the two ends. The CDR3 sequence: CATSRFETTDTQYF. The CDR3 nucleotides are TGTGCCACCAGCAGGTTCGAGACCACAGATACGCAGTATTTT.

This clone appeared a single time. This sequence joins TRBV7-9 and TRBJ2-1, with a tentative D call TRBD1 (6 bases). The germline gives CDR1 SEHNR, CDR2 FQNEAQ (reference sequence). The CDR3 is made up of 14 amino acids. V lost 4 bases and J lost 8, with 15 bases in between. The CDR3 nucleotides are TGTGCCAGCAGCTGGCAGGGGATTGGTTATGAGCAGTTCTTC. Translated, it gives CASSWQGIGYEQFF.

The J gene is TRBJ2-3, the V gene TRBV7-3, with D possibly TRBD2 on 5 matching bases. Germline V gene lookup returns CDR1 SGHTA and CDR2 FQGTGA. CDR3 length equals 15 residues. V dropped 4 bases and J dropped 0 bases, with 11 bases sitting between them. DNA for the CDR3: TGTGCCAGCAGCTCTCCGGGATCAAGCACAGATACGCAGTATTTT. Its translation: CASSSPGSSTDTQYF. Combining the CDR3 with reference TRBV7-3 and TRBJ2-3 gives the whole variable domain GAGVSQTPSNKVTEKGKYVELRCDPISGHTALYWYRQSLGQGPEFLIYFQGTGAADDSGLPNDRFFAVRPEGSVSTLKIQRTERGDSAVYLCASSSPGSSTDTQYFGPGTRLTVL.

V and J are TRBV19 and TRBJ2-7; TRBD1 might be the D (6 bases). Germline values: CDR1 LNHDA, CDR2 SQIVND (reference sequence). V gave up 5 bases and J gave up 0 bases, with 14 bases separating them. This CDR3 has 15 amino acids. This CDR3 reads CASSFTGTPSYEQYF. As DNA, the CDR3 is TGTGCCAGTAGTTTCACCGGGACACCCTCCTACGAGCAGTACTTC.

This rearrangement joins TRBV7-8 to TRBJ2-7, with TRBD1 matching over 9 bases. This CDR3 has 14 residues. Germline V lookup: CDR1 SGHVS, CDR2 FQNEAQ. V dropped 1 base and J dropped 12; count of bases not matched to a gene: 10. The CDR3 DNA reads TGTGCCAGCAGCTTAGAGGCTGGACAGGGGTATGGGTACTTC. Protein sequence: CASSLEAGQGYGYF. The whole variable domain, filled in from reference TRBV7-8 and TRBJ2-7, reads GAGVSQSPRYKVAKRGQDVALRCDPISGHVSLFWYQQALGQGPEFLTYFQNEAQLDKSGLPSDRFFAERPEGSVSTLKIQRTQQEDSAVYLCASSLEAGQGYGYFGPGTRLTVT.

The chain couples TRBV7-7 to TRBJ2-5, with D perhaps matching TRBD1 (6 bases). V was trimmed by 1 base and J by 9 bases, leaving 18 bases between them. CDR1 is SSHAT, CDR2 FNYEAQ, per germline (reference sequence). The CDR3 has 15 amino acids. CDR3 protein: CASSLDLGGDMAQYF. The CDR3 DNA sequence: TGTGCCAGCAGCTTAGATCTAGGGGGTGATATGGCCCAGTACTTC.

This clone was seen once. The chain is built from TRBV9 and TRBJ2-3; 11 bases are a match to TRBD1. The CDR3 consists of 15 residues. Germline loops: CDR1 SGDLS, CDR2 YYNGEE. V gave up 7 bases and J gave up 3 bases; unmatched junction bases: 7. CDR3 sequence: CASLRRDRGTDTQYF. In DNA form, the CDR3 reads TGTGCCAGCCTCCGCCGGGACAGGGGGACAGATACGCAGTATTTT.

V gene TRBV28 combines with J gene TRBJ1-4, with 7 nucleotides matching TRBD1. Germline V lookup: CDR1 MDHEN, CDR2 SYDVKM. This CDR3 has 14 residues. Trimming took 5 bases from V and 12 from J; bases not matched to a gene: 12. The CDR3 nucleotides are TGTGCCAGCAGTGAGGACAGGCCGTTAGGGGAACTGTTTTTT. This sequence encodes CASSEDRPLGELFF. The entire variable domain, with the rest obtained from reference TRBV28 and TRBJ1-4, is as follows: DVKVTQSSRYLVKRTGEKVFLECVQDMDHENMFWYRQDPGLGLRLIYFSYDVKMKEKGDIPEGYSVSREKKERFSLILESASTNQTSMYLCASSEDRPLGELFFGSGTQLSVL.

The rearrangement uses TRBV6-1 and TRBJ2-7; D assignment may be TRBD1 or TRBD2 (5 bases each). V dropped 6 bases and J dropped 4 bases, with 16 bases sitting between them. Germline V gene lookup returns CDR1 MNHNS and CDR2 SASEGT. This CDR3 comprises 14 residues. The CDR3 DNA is TGTGCCAGCAGCCCTGGGGACCCACCTTACGAGCAGTACGTC. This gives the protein CASSPGDPPYEQYV.

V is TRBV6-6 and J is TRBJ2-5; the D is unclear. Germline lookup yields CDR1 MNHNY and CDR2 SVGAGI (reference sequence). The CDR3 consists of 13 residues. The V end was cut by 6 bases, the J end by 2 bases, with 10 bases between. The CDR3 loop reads CASRGLRQETQYF. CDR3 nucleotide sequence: TGTGCCAGCAGGGGGTTGAGGCAAGAGACCCAGTACTTC.

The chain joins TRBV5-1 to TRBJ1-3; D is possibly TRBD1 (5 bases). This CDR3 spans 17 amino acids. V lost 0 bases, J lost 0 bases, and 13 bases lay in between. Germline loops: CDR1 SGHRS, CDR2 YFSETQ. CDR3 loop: CASSLEGPTLSGNTIYF. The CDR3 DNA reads TGCGCCAGCAGCTTGGAGGGGCCCACCCTCTCTGGAAACACCATATATTTT.

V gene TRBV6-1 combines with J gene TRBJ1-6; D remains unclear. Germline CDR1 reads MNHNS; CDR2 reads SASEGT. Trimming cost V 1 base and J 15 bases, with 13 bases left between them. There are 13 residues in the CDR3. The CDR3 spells CASSEVRFTGLHF. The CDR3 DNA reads TGTGCCAGCAGTGAAGTTCGGTTCACCGGCCTCCACTTT.

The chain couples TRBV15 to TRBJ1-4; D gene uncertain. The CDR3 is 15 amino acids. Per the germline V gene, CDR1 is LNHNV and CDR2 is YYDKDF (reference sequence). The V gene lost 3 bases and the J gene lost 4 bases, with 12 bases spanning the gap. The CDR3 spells CATSSQSRDNEKLFF. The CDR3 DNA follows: TGTGCCACCAGCAGTCAAAGCCGGGATAATGAAAAACTGTTTTTT.

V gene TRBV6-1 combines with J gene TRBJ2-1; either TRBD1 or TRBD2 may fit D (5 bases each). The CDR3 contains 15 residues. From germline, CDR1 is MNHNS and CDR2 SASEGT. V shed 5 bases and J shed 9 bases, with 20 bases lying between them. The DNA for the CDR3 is TGTGCCAGCAGTTTTTTGGCTAGCCAGGGCGCTGAGCAGTTCTTC. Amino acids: CASSFLASQGAEQFF.

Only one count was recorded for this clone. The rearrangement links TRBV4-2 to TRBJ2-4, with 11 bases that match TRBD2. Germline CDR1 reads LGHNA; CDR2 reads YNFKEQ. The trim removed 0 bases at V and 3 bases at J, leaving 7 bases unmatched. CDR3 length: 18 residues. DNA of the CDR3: TGTGCCAGCAGCCAAGAATTGGGGACTAGCGGTTTCAAAAACATTCAGTACTTC. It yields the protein CASSQELGTSGFKNIQYF.